Listed below are T cell receptor beta chains from one sample, sequenced in a study of blood T cell repertoires in COVID-19. The protocol was immunoSEQ multiplex PCR, while the TCRdb copy is restricted to in-frame clones and leaves out a portion. The table lists roughly 330,000 clones, approximately 89% of them singletons, with roughly 5.3% in the top ten. Specimen: PBMCs or T cells enriched from blood (not recorded which). The receptors come from a woman in her 30s who had recovered from COVID-19. CDR3s include the opening cysteine and the closing phenylalanine or tryptophan.

j_gene	v_gene	CDR3aa
TRBJ2-3	TRBV7-2	CASSLAPGTDTQYF
TRBJ2-3	TRBV28	CASRLTSGGFDTQYF
TRBJ1-5	TRBV3-1/TRBV3-2	CASSHAMHQPQHF
TRBJ1-2	TRBV7-2	CASSLTRTIRGYTF
TRBJ2-2	TRBV6-5	CASKEVGELFF
TRBJ1-3	TRBV11-2	CASTTGPTRNTIYF
TRBJ2-2	TRBV4-1	CASSHGGGTNTGELFF
TRBJ2-7	TRBV27	CASSPHRAPYEQYF
TRBJ2-1	TRBV9	CASSSGGTYNEQFF
TRBJ1-2	TRBV4-2	CASSQRGTDYGYTF
TRBJ1-4	TRBV5-1	CASSEGTPGKLFF
TRBJ1-2	TRBV19	CASRPRGQGFGYTF
TRBJ1-1	TRBV19	CASSISGGGAFF
TRBJ2-7	TRBV6-5	CASSYSGTGGREQYF
TRBJ1-5	TRBV24-1	CATKGPGTGAPNSNQPQHF